The 16 T cell receptor beta chains below come from one sample, sequenced in a study of control samples from healthy donors and cancer patients. TCRdb keeps only in-frame clones here, not all; method: immunoSEQ multiplex PCR. The table shows 150,000 to 200,000 clones, with approximately 90% occurring only once. The sample consisted of blood. The receptors were gathered from a man in his thirties or forties in good health.

This sequence joins TRBV30 and TRBJ1-6; 7 nucleotides align to TRBD1. This CDR3 spans 13 amino acids. V was pared by 8 bases and J by 7 bases, with 8 bases of the junction left unmatched. Germline-derived CDR1 and CDR2 are GTSNPN and SVGIG (reference sequence). This chain's CDR3 is CARQQGWNSPLHF. In DNA, the CDR3 is TGTGCCCGACAACAGGGGTGGAATTCACCCCTCCACTTT.

This rearrangement joins TRBV28 to TRBJ1-5; the D gene is possibly TRBD1 (5 bases). With 5 bases removed from V and 3 bases from J, the gap between germline ends came to 14 bases. Looked up from germline, CDR1 is MDHEN and CDR2 is SYDVKM. This CDR3 is 15 amino acids long. In DNA, the CDR3 is TGTGCCAGCAGTGCCGGGGCAGCGGACAATCAGCCCCAGCATTTT. Amino acid sequence: CASSAGAADNQPQHF.

The chain recombines TRBV4-3 with TRBJ1-2, with a tentative D call TRBD1 (6 bases). In germline, CDR1 is LGHNA, CDR2 YSLEER. The CDR3 is 17 residues long. V lost 0 bases and J lost 5, with 19 bases in between. This chain's CDR3 is CASSQEGAGAVGYGYTF. The CDR3 DNA is TGCGCCAGCAGCCAAGAGGGGGCGGGGGCAGTAGGGTATGGCTACACCTTC.

The gene calls are TRBV19 and TRBJ1-1, with 7 bases that match TRBD1. Germline CDR1 LNHDA, CDR2 SQIVND (reference sequence). The CDR3 has 15 amino acids. V was clipped by 3 bases and J by 5 bases; unmatched bases: 9. The CDR3 sequence: CASSIHRGRGTEAFF. The CDR3 DNA is TGTGCCAGTAGTATTCACAGGGGAAGAGGTACTGAAGCTTTCTTT.

The chain recombines TRBV28 with TRBJ1-2, with D possibly matching TRBD1 (5 bases). CDR1 and CDR2 (germline): MDHEN, SYDVKM. This CDR3 has 15 amino acids. Trimming pared 2 bases from V and 0 bases from J, leaving 10 bases between. CDR3 nucleotide sequence: TGTGCCAGCAGTTTAAAAGGGGCGGCTAACTATGGCTACACCTTC. Translating gives CASSLKGAANYGYTF.

The chain uses TRBV9 and TRBJ2-3; 12 bases line up with TRBD2. This CDR3 region has 17 residues. V lost 5 bases and J lost 0; bases outside the gene matches: 7. Germline V gene data show CDR1 as SGDLS and CDR2 as YYNGEE. CDR3 in DNA: TGTGCCAGCAGTCGTCTAGCGGGAGGGCCCAGCACAGATACGCAGTATTTT. This encodes CASSRLAGGPSTDTQYF. Drawing the rest from reference TRBV9 and TRBJ2-3, the complete variable domain is DSGVTQTPKHLITATGQRVTLRCSPRSGDLSVYWYQQSLDQGLQFLIQYYNGEERAKGNILERFSAQQFPDLHSELNLSSLELGDSALYFCASSRLAGGPSTDTQYFGPGTRLTVL.

This clone was observed a handful of times. The chain carries TRBV11-2 and TRBJ2-7; 14 bases are a match to TRBD2. V lost 3 bases and J lost 4; bases outside the gene matches: 5. The V gene's germline CDR1 is SGHAT and CDR2 FQNNGV. The CDR3 consists of 16 residues. The CDR3 sequence is CASSFTTSGGGYEQYF. DNA of the CDR3: TGTGCCAGCAGCTTCACGACTAGCGGGGGGGGATACGAGCAGTACTTC.

This chain joins TRBV28 and TRBJ2-4; no reliable D call. V was cut by 4 bases and J by 0 bases, with 13 bases left in between. Germline assignment: CDR1 MDHEN and CDR2 SYDVKM. The CDR3 length is 16 residues. The CDR3 loop is CASSSPASGAKNIQYF. The CDR3 DNA sequence: TGTGCCAGCAGTTCCCCGGCCTCGGGAGCCAAAAACATTCAGTACTTC.

The J gene is TRBJ2-5, the V gene TRBV7-8; tentative D call: TRBD2 (6 bases). The CDR3 extends over 15 amino acids. The ends were cut back, 0 bases at V and 5 bases at J, with 13 bases in the middle. Germline CDR1 is SGHVS and CDR2 is FQNEAQ. For the CDR3, the DNA is TGTGCCAGCAGCTTAGCCCGGCGGGATGGGGAGACCCAGTACTTC. This encodes CASSLARRDGETQYF.

The chain recombines TRBV7-3 with TRBJ2-3, with TRBD1 matching over 8 bases. This CDR3 spans 12 amino acids. CDR1 and CDR2 (germline): SGHTA, FQGTGA. Unmatched junction bases numbered 5, after V lost 5 bases and J lost 10 bases. The CDR3 sequence: CASSPDREAQYF. The DNA of the CDR3 is TGTGCCAGCAGCCCGGACAGGGAAGCGCAGTATTTT.

This CDR3 is CASSVGPLSADLTYEQYF. The CDR3 DNA reads as TGTGCCAGCAGCGTAGGCCCTTTAAGCGCGGACCTCACCTACGAGCAGTACTTC. The V gene is TRBV9, the J gene TRBJ2-7; D is unclear. Deletions cut 0 bases from V and 2 bases from J, with 21 bases between. CDR3 size: 18 residues. Per germline, CDR1 SGDLS and CDR2 YYNGEE.

This rearrangement joins TRBV14 to TRBJ2-3; D ambiguous. In germline, CDR1 is SGHDN, CDR2 FVKESK. The CDR3 has 17 amino acids. Deletions cut 6 bases from V and 4 bases from J, with 23 bases between. CDR3 DNA: TGTGCCAGCAGTGGGTCGGAAGGGCTCGGCGCATCAGATACGCAGTATTTT. It encodes CASSGSEGLGASDTQYF.

The genes are TRBV7-2 and TRBJ1-1; D is perhaps TRBD1 (6 bases). Looked up from germline, CDR1 is SGHTA and CDR2 is FQGNSA. The CDR3 covers 14 residues. V lost 6 bases, J lost 4 bases, and 15 bases lay in between. DNA for the CDR3: TGTGCCAGCAGTCCCCGCAGGGGACCCACTGAAGCTTTCTTT. Its protein product is CASSPRRGPTEAFF. The variable domain in full, completed from reference TRBV7-2 and TRBJ1-1, reads GAGVSQSPSNKVTEKGKDVELRCDPISGHTALYWYRQSLGQGLEFLIYFQGNSAPDKSGLPSDRFSAERTGGSVSTLTIQRTQQEDSAVYLCASSPRRGPTEAFFGQGTRLTVV.

The chain couples TRBV28 to TRBJ1-5; TRBD1 is a possible D gene (5 bases). Trimming shortened V by 6 bases and J by 6 bases, and 15 bases separated the two germline ends. Germline CDR1 is MDHEN and CDR2 is SYDVKM. This CDR3 is 14 amino acids long. CDR3 sequence reads: CASSPANGGQPQHF. CDR3 nucleotide sequence: TGTGCCAGCAGCCCAGCGAACGGGGGTCAGCCCCAGCATTTT.

This clone was seen just once. The chain employs TRBV6-5 and TRBJ2-7, with D uncertain. The CDR3 is 14 residues long. The germline V gene encodes CDR1 MNHEY and CDR2 SVGAGI. Trimming pared 5 bases from V and 0 bases from J, leaving 11 bases between. CDR3 in amino acids: CASSQHRSSYEQYF. CDR3 DNA: TGTGCCAGCAGTCAGCACAGAAGCTCCTACGAGCAGTACTTC.

The gene calls are TRBV27 and TRBJ2-7, with D hard to call. The CDR3 spans 13 residues. Trimming cost V 3 bases and J 0 bases, with 6 bases left between them. The germline gives CDR1 MNHEY, CDR2 SMNVEV (reference sequence). DNA for the CDR3: TGTGCCAGCAGTTTCTCAAGCTCCTACGAGCAGTACTTC. It specifies CASSFSSSYEQYF.